Below, 29 T cell receptor beta chains from the same sample are listed, as sequenced in a study of cytomegalovirus exposure and HLA in healthy donors. The PCR ran on 60 Vbeta and 13 Jbeta primers. Repertoires were generated with immunoSEQ multiplex PCR, while TCRdb's copy carries only in-frame clones and drops some. The data contain over 150,000 clones, approximately 80% of them seen just once; the ten biggest clones take up about 2.7%. Source material: PBMCs. Receptors originate from a woman in her twenties or thirties in good health and CMV-seronegative.

This clone was found a few times. V usage is TRBV7-9 and J usage is TRBJ1-1; a possible D gene is TRBD1 (6 bases). V was clipped by 10 bases and J by 1 base, with 19 bases between them. The CDR3 extends over 15 amino acids. Germline-derived CDR1 and CDR2 are SEHNR and FQNEAQ (reference sequence). The CDR3 bases are TGTGCCACCTTCCCGGGACACCGAGAGAACACTGAAGCTTTCTTT. This encodes CATFPGHRENTEAFF.

For the CDR3, the DNA is TGTGCCTGGAGTACACGCGTAGCGGGAGCGCCCACCGAGCAGTACTTC. It yields the protein CAWSTRVAGAPTEQYF. The chain has TRBV30 and TRBJ2-7; TRBD2 matches at 9 bases. The germline V gene encodes CDR1 GTSNPN and CDR2 SVGIG (reference sequence). Germline trimming cut 2 bases from V and 6 bases from J; bases unmatched to any gene: 14. This CDR3 has 16 amino acids.

This chain connects TRBV27 to TRBJ2-2; perhaps TRBD2 as D (6 bases). This CDR3 spans 14 amino acids. V was trimmed by 3 bases and J by 6 bases, leaving 11 bases between them. Germline V lookup: CDR1 MNHEY, CDR2 SMNVEV (reference sequence). DNA of the CDR3: TGTGCCAGCAGTTTTCGGGGGAGAGCCGGGGAGCTGTTTTTT. Translation: CASSFRGRAGELFF.

The chain couples TRBV5-1 to TRBJ2-5; weak D call: TRBD1 (6 bases). The CDR3 is made up of 16 amino acids. Germline-derived CDR1 and CDR2 are SGHRS and YFSETQ. V lost 6 bases, J lost 5 bases, and 23 bases lay in between. The CDR3 loop reads CASTRSGTTVGETQYF. CDR3 bases: TGCGCCAGCACTAGATCCGGGACAACAGTCGGGGAGACCCAGTACTTC.

V and J are TRBV5-1 and TRBJ1-1, with D hard to call. The V gene lost 1 base and the J gene lost 3 bases, with 10 bases spanning the gap. Germline V CDR1 and CDR2: SGHRS, YFSETQ. The CDR3 covers 14 residues. CDR3 coding DNA: TGCGCCAGCAGCTTGATGTTGGAGTACACTGAAGCTTTCTTT. It yields the protein CASSLMLEYTEAFF.

The chain recombines TRBV7-8 with TRBJ1-5, with D uncertain. CDR3 length equals 15 residues. Germline CDR1 reads SGHVS; CDR2 reads FQNEAQ. V was clipped by 0 bases and J by 6 bases, with 12 bases between them. CDR3: CASSLAEVSGQPQHF. CDR3 bases: TGTGCCAGCAGCTTAGCGGAGGTATCGGGTCAGCCCCAGCATTTT.

This sequence joins TRBV7-2 and TRBJ1-2; TRBD1 matches 7 bases. CDR3 length: 16 amino acids. CDR1 is SGHTA, CDR2 FQGNSA, per germline. After removal of 0 bases from V and 4 bases from J, the junction contained 8 bases not matched to a gene. CDR3: CASSLAMGRQGYGYTF. The CDR3 DNA follows: TGTGCCAGCAGCTTAGCAATGGGGAGACAGGGCTATGGCTACACCTTC.

This clone was observed a handful of times. The chain carries TRBV5-1 and TRBJ2-5; 8 bases are a match to TRBD2. V gave up 8 bases and J gave up 4 bases; unmatched junction bases: 7. The CDR3 extends over 13 amino acids. Germline V gene sequence: CDR1 SGHRS, CDR2 YFSETQ. The CDR3, as DNA: TGCGCCAGTTCAACTAGCGGAGGAGAGACCCAGTACTTC. Translated, it gives CASSTSGGETQYF.

The chain links TRBV4-1 to TRBJ2-1; 8 nucleotides line up with TRBD2. This CDR3 has 16 amino acids. CDR1 and CDR2 from the germline V gene are MGHRA and YSYEKL. The trim removed 0 bases at V and 8 bases at J, leaving 9 bases unmatched. The CDR3 protein is CASSQDNGGGLDEQFF. In nucleotides, the CDR3 is TGCGCCAGCAGCCAAGATAATGGCGGGGGGTTGGATGAGCAGTTCTTC.

The chain joins TRBV4-1 to TRBJ2-5, with a tentative D call TRBD2 (5 bases). Germline CDR1 MGHRA, CDR2 YSYEKL. V was pared by 0 bases and J by 2 bases, with 7 bases between. CDR3 length: 14 amino acids. CDR3 nucleotides: TGCGCCAGCAGCCAAGAACAGCGGCAAGAGACCCAGTACTTC. This translates into CASSQEQRQETQYF.

V usage is TRBV7-9 and J usage is TRBJ1-2; 10 bases are a match to TRBD1. The junction had 2 bases not matched to a gene; V was cut back by 5 bases and J by 5 bases. This CDR3 region has 13 residues. Germline V CDR1 and CDR2: SEHNR, FQNEAQ (reference sequence). In nucleotides, the CDR3 is TGTGCCAGCAGCCCGGGACAGGGGTATGGCTACACCTTC. Encoded protein: CASSPGQGYGYTF.

The genes are TRBV29-1 and TRBJ2-3; perhaps TRBD2 as D (6 bases). CDR1 and CDR2 (germline): SQVTM, ANQGSEA. The V end was cut by 1 base, the J end by 1 base, with 12 bases between. The CDR3 is 15 amino acids. The chain's CDR3 is CSVEVERAGTDTQYF. CDR3 in DNA: TGCAGCGTTGAAGTCGAGCGGGCGGGCACAGATACGCAGTATTTT.

This sequence joins TRBV11-3 and TRBJ1-1; perhaps TRBD1 as D (6 bases). CDR3 length equals 14 residues. Germline V gene sequence: CDR1 SGHNT, CDR2 YENEEA. V lost 4 bases to trimming and J lost 1 base, with 10 bases between them. The CDR3 region is CASSSGAGNTEAFF. CDR3 nucleotide sequence: TGTGCCAGCAGCTCAGGGGCGGGGAACACTGAAGCTTTCTTT.

The CDR3 DNA follows: TGTGCCAGCAGTTGGACAGGGTTATACGAGCAGTACTTC. Its translation: CASSWTGLYEQYF. V is TRBV6-6 and J is TRBJ2-7; 8 bases map to TRBD1. The CDR3 spans 13 residues. Germline CDR1 and CDR2: MNHNY and SVGAGI (reference sequence). The V and J ends lost 4 bases and 4 bases, in that order; junction bases with no gene match: 3.

V gene TRBV19 combines with J gene TRBJ2-1; D gene uncertain. Trimming pared 6 bases from V and 3 bases from J, leaving 6 bases between. Per the germline V gene, CDR1 is LNHDA and CDR2 is SQIVND (reference sequence). This CDR3 has 12 amino acids. CDR3 loop: CASSPRYNEQFF. CDR3 bases: TGTGCCAGTAGCCCCCGCTACAATGAGCAGTTCTTC.

The chain joins TRBV27 to TRBJ1-1; no clear D. The CDR3 extends over 13 amino acids. From germline, CDR1 is MNHEY and CDR2 SMNVEV (reference sequence). Trimming removed 7 bases at V and 1 base at J, with 10 bases between. This CDR3 reads CASTGGRNTEAFF. CDR3 coding DNA: TGTGCCAGCACCGGTGGTCGGAACACTGAAGCTTTCTTT.

The genes are TRBV6-1 and TRBJ2-7; TRBD1 aligns across 7 bases. Germline V gene data show CDR1 as MNHNS and CDR2 as SASEGT. The CDR3 is 14 amino acids. Trimming removed 7 bases from V and 6 bases from J; junction bases left unmatched: 12. The CDR3 reads CASKNPGQRGEQYF. As DNA, the CDR3 is TGTGCCAGCAAGAATCCGGGACAGAGAGGCGAGCAGTACTTC.

This clone showed up just a few times. The chain carries TRBV11-1 and TRBJ2-7; D unresolved. Trimming removed 2 bases from V and 0 bases from J, with 8 bases in between. The CDR3 consists of 14 residues. Germline lookup yields CDR1 SGHAT and CDR2 FQDESV (reference sequence). The CDR3: CASSLTGSSYEQYF. Written as DNA, the CDR3 is TGTGCCAGCAGCTTAACCGGGTCCTCCTACGAGCAGTACTTC. Full variable domain (rest looked up from reference TRBV11-1 and TRBJ2-7): EAEVAQSPRYKITEKSQAVAFWCDPISGHATLYWYRQILGQGPELLVQFQDESVVDDSQLPKDRFSAERLKGVDSTLKIQPAELGDSAMYLCASSLTGSSYEQYFGPGTRLTVT.

This chain links TRBV5-1 with TRBJ1-2; tentatively, D is TRBD1 (5 bases). The germline V and J ends were trimmed by 0 bases and 4 bases, with 10 bases remaining between them. The CDR3 has 14 residues. CDR1 is SGHRS, CDR2 YFSETQ, per germline. The CDR3 reads CASSLGGGFYGYTF. For the CDR3, the DNA is TGCGCCAGCAGCTTGGGCGGGGGGTTCTATGGCTACACCTTC.

The chain combines TRBV30 with TRBJ1-1; tentative D call: TRBD1 (5 bases). The CDR3 contains 16 residues. The germline CDR1 and CDR2 sequences are GTSNPN and SVGIG (reference sequence). Trimming pared 2 bases from V and 3 bases from J, leaving 19 bases between. This CDR3 reads CAWSSGGGFGYTEAFF. Written as DNA, the CDR3 is TGTGCCTGGAGTTCGGGGGGAGGGTTTGGATACACTGAAGCTTTCTTT.

The chain carries TRBV5-5 and TRBJ1-2; 8 nucleotides align to TRBD1. The germline V gene encodes CDR1 SGHKS and CDR2 YYEKEE (reference sequence). The CDR3 contains 14 residues. The trim removed 5 bases at V and 4 bases at J, leaving 7 bases unmatched. The CDR3 loop is CASRQAGGTYGYTF. The CDR3 coding sequence is TGTGCCAGCAGACAGGCAGGGGGCACCTATGGCTACACCTTC. Looking up the rest from reference TRBV5-5 and TRBJ1-2 gives the full variable domain: DAGVTQSPTHLIKTRGQQVTLRCSPISGHKSVSWYQQVLGQGPQFIFQYYEKEERGRGNFPDRFSARQFPNYSSELNVNALLLGDSALYLCASRQAGGTYGYTFGSGTRLTVV.

The chain combines TRBV4-2 with TRBJ2-1; 7 bases line up with TRBD2. Losses at the gene ends were 1 base for V and 3 bases for J; bases not matched to a gene: 3. From germline, CDR1 is LGHNA and CDR2 YNFKEQ. The CDR3 sequence is 15 residues long. This CDR3 reads CASSQAREVYNEQFF. CDR3 bases: TGTGCCAGCAGCCAAGCACGGGAGGTCTACAATGAGCAGTTCTTC.

This sequence joins TRBV28 and TRBJ2-5; a possible D gene is TRBD2 (6 bases). The J call may be wrong; the DNA end is better matched by TRBJ2-7. CDR1 is MDHEN, CDR2 SYDVKM, per germline. The CDR3 covers 16 residues. The CDR3 sequence is CASKMEGSSLSYEQYF. The CDR3 nucleotides are TGTGCCAGCAAGATGGAGGGGTCCTCTTTGAGTTACGAGCAGTACTTC.

The rearrangement joins TRBV11-1 to TRBJ2-3; 8 nucleotides align to TRBD1. This CDR3 spans 17 amino acids. CDR1 and CDR2 from the germline V gene are SGHAT and FQDESV (reference sequence). Trimming took 2 bases from V and 0 from J; bases not matched to a gene: 7. The DNA of the CDR3 is TGTGCCAGCAGCTTAAGACGCGACAGGGGTAGCACAGATACGCAGTATTTT. It specifies CASSLRRDRGSTDTQYF.

This clone was seen just once. The chain combines TRBV15 with TRBJ2-1, with a tentative D call TRBD2 (5 bases). Germline V CDR1 and CDR2: LNHNV, YYDKDF (reference sequence). With 0 bases removed from V and 0 bases from J, the gap between germline ends came to 12 bases. The CDR3 sequence is 17 residues long. This CDR3 reads CATSREAAGSSYNEQFF. The CDR3 DNA reads as TGTGCCACCAGCAGAGAAGCGGCTGGGAGCTCCTACAATGAGCAGTTCTTC.

This clone was recorded only once. The gene calls are TRBV20-1 and TRBJ2-7, with unresolved D. The germline V and J ends were trimmed by 3 bases and 5 bases, with 8 bases remaining between them. Germline CDR1 reads DFQATT; CDR2 reads SNEGSKA (reference sequence). The CDR3 is 11 residues long. The CDR3 sequence is CSARKRHEQYF. The CDR3 DNA sequence: TGCAGTGCTAGGAAGCGCCACGAGCAGTACTTC.

This clone was seen more than once but under ten times. This chain connects TRBV30 to TRBJ2-3; D possibly corresponds to TRBD2 (7 bases). The CDR3 length is 14 residues. V was trimmed by 5 bases and J by 6 bases, leaving 18 bases between them. CDR1 and CDR2 (germline): GTSNPN, SVGIG (reference sequence). The CDR3 DNA is TGTGCCTGGGAGGGAGGGGGAAATCGGGATACGCAGTATTTT. Translation gives CAWEGGGNRDTQYF.

The chain joins TRBV6-5 to TRBJ2-5, with TRBD2 as a possible D gene (5 bases). CDR3 length: 15 residues. The V end lost 2 bases, the J end lost 5 bases, and 15 bases lay between the germline ends. Looked up from germline, CDR1 is MNHEY and CDR2 is SVGAGI. CDR3 in amino acids: CASSYRRPGRETQYF. The CDR3 bases are TGTGCCAGCAGTTACAGGCGACCGGGAAGGGAGACCCAGTACTTC.

In DNA, the CDR3 is TGTGCCAGCAGCGGGGGGTTCACCGGGGAGCTGTTTTTT. Translated: CASSGGFTGELFF. The genes are TRBV5-6 and TRBJ2-2; weak D call: TRBD2 (6 bases). There are 13 residues in the CDR3. Germline V gene data show CDR1 as SGHDT and CDR2 as YYEEEE. The V gene lost 4 bases and the J gene lost 4 bases, with 8 bases spanning the gap.